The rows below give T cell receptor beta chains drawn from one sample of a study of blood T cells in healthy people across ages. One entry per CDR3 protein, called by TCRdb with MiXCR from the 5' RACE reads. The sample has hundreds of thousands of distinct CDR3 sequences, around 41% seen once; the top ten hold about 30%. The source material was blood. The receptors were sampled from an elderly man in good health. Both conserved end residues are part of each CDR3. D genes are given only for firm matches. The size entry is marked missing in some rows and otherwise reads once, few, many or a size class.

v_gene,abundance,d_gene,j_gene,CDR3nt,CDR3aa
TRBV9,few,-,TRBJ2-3,TGTGCCAGCAGCGTGCGACCGTCTAGCACAGATACGCAGTATTTT,CASSVRPSSTDTQYF
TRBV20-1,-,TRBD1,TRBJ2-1,TGCAGTGCCCTCCAGGGGGAGAGCTCCAACAATGAGCAGTTCTTC,CSALQGESSNNEQFF
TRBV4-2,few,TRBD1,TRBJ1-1,TGTGCCAGCAGCCACAACAGGGGGCAAAACACTGAAGCTTTCTTT,CASSHNRGQNTEAFF
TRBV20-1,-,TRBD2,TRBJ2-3,TGCAGTGCTGGCTTAGCGGGAGTGGGCACAGATACGCAGTATTTT,CSAGLAGVGTDTQYF
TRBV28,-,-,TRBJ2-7,TGTGCCAGCACCCTGGGGGCCACACAACCCGAGCAGTACTTC,CASTLGATQPEQYF
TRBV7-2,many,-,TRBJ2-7,TGTGCCAGCAGCGCCCAGAACAGGAACGAGCAGTACTTC,CASSAQNRNEQYF
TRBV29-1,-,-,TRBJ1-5,TGCAGCGTCGCGAAGTACAGGGACCAGCCCCAGCATTTT,CSVAKYRDQPQHF
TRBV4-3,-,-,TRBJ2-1,TGCGCCAGCAGCCAAAGGGGCTTACAGGGTCGTGTGTACAATGAGCAGTTCTTC,CASSQRGLQGRVYNEQFF
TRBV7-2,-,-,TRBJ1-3,TGTGCCAGCAGCTTAGCATTCCAGCACTCTGGAAACACCATATATTTT,CASSLAFQHSGNTIYF
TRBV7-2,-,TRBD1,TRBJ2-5,TGTGCCAGCAGCTTCAGGCGTCACAGGGGGAAAGAGACCCAGTACTTC,CASSFRRHRGKETQYF
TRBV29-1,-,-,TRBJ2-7,TGCAGCGTTGACGGGGGAACGGCCTCCTACGAGCAGTACTTC,CSVDGGTASYEQYF
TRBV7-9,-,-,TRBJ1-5,TGTGCCAGCAGCTTAGTACAGGAATTCAGGGACGGGGATCAGCCCCAGCATTTT,CASSLVQEFRDGDQPQHF
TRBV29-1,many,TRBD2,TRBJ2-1,TGCAGCGTGGACGGGACTAGCGGGAGGGCGAAGTTGGGTGAGCAGTTCTTC,CSVDGTSGRAKLGEQFF
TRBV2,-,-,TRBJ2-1,TGTGCCAGCAGGAAGTCCGGGACCAAAGGGGATGAGCAGTTCTTC,CASRKSGTKGDEQFF
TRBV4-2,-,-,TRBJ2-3,TGTGCCAGCAGCCAAGATCCCGCCTTCTCAGGAGATACGCAGTATTTT,CASSQDPAFSGDTQYF
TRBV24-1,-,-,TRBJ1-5,TGTGCCACCAGTGATTCCGGGAGACGAGACAATCAGCCCCAGCATTTT,CATSDSGRRDNQPQHF
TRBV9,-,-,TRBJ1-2,TGTGCCAGCAGCGGACAGAGGATAAGCTATGGCTACACCTTC,CASSGQRISYGYTF
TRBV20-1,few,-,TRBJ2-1,TGCAGTGCCAGCACCCATGAAATGGGGGGTATTTCCTACAATGAGCAGTTCTTC,CSASTHEMGGISYNEQFF
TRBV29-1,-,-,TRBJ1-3,TGCAGCGTCCCAGGGTCCGCTGGAAACACCATATATTTT,CSVPGSAGNTIYF
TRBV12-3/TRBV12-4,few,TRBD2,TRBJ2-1,TGTGCCAGCACCGGACCGGTGGGACTAGCGGGCCTATACAATGAGCAGTTCTTC,CASTGPVGLAGLYNEQFF
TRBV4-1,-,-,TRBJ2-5,TGCGCCAGCAGCCAACTACCCCCGGAGACCCAGTACTTC,CASSQLPPETQYF
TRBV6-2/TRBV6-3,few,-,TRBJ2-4,TGTGCCAGCAGTTCGAGTGGGGAGCAGTACTTC,CASSSSGEQYF
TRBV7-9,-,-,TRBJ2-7,TGTGCCAGCAGTTGGACCGGGATAACCTACGAGCAGTACTTC,CASSWTGITYEQYF
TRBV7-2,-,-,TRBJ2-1,TGTGCCAGCAGCTTTCCAGGGAACAATGAGCAGTTCTTC,CASSFPGNNEQFF
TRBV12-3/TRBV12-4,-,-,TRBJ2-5,TGTGCCAGCAGTGTTACTACCGGGTCCCCCCTCACCCAGTACTTC,CASSVTTGSPLTQYF
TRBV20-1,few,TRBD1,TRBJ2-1,TGCAGTGCTAGAATGGGGATCGGGGACAGGTACAATGAGCAGTTCTTC,CSARMGIGDRYNEQFF